The 15 T cell receptor beta chains given below trace back to one sample, sequenced in a study of T cells expressing NK-cell markers. For each CDR3 protein, TCRdb gives one entry from its re-call of the 5' RACE reads, without DNA. This repertoire includes about half a million distinct CDR3 sequences. Sequencing used blood T cells: a sorted CD56 or NKG2C T cell subset, CD4+ or CD8+ T cells, or bulk PBMC T cells (not recorded which). The receptors were sampled from a woman aged 50 to 65 in good health.

The J gene is TRBJ1-1, the V gene TRBV20-1; TCRdb's D gene call, TRBD1, goes unchecked for lack of DNA. This CDR3 region has 15 residues. Germline loops: CDR1 DFQATT, CDR2 SNEGSKA (reference sequence). The CDR3 region is CSARDVRQGSAEAFF.

This chain connects TRBV12-3 or TRBV12-4 to TRBJ1-2. The CDR3 covers 13 residues. The CDR3: CASAPGLVYGYTF.

This chain connects TRBV12-3 or TRBV12-4 to TRBJ2-2; as DNA is missing, the TRBD1 call by TCRdb cannot be tested. The CDR3 is made up of 16 amino acids. The CDR3 sequence is CASTPRDRGYTGELFF.

The genes are TRBV5-1 and TRBJ1-1; TCRdb calls TRBD1, which cannot be checked without DNA. Per the germline V gene, CDR1 is SGHRS and CDR2 is YFSETQ. The CDR3 is 13 residues long. CDR3 residues: CASSLQGAREAFF. The full variable domain, its missing parts supplied by reference TRBV5-1 and TRBJ1-1, is KAGVTQTPRYLIKTRGQQVTLSCSPISGHRSVSWYQQTPGQGLQFLFEYFSETQRNKGNFPGRFSGRQFSNSRSEMNVSTLELGDSALYLCASSLQGAREAFFGQGTRLTVV.

The V call is TRBV12-3 or TRBV12-4, the J call TRBJ2-3. CDR3 length equals 12 residues. CDR3: CASISSTDTQYF.

This sequence joins TRBV7-7 and TRBJ2-5; TCRdb outputs TRBD1, but without DNA this stays unchecked. The CDR3 length is 15 residues. CDR1 SSHAT and CDR2 FNYEAQ come from the germline V gene (reference sequence). CDR3: CASSAGVTGKETQYF.

The rearrangement uses TRBV5-1 and TRBJ2-1; TCRdb names TRBD1, which stays unverified in the absence of DNA. Germline CDR1 SGHRS, CDR2 YFSETQ. The CDR3 is 13 residues long. This chain's CDR3 is CASRYRGNHEQFF. Drawing the rest from reference TRBV5-1 and TRBJ2-1, the complete variable domain is KAGVTQTPRYLIKTRGQQVTLSCSPISGHRSVSWYQQTPGQGLQFLFEYFSETQRNKGNFPGRFSGRQFSNSRSEMNVSTLELGDSALYLCASRYRGNHEQFFGPGTRLTVL.

The chain has TRBV18 and TRBJ2-1; TCRdb outputs TRBD2, but without DNA this stays unchecked. Germline V gene data show CDR1 as KGHSH and CDR2 as LQKENI. The CDR3 is 17 amino acids. CDR3 region: CASSPLAGALSNNEQFF.

The CDR3 spells CASSQSSLGQGSTDTQYF. The chain couples TRBV4-2 to TRBJ2-3; TCRdb selects TRBD1, and the lack of DNA leaves this call unchecked. CDR1 and CDR2 (germline): LGHNA, YNFKEQ. This CDR3 spans 18 amino acids.

This sequence joins TRBV28 and TRBJ2-3; absent DNA, TCRdb's TRBD1 call cannot be checked. Germline CDR1 reads MDHEN; CDR2 reads SYDVKM. CDR3 length: 17 residues. CDR3 amino acids: CASSGVTGGWGTDTQYF.

This chain links TRBV6-2 or TRBV6-3 with TRBJ2-5; the TRBD2 assignment by TCRdb is unverifiable without DNA. The CDR3 runs 15 residues. Per the germline V gene, CDR1 is MNHEY and CDR2 is SVGEGT. CDR3 protein: CASSPTSGGRETQYF.

The chain combines TRBV20-1 with TRBJ2-7; the D gene TCRdb calls, TRBD1, cannot be checked with no DNA. The germline V gene encodes CDR1 DFQATT and CDR2 SNEGSKA (reference sequence). The CDR3 is 12 amino acids. CDR3: CSARGTLGEQYF.

The J gene is TRBJ2-6, the V gene TRBV5-1; there is no DNA to check the TCRdb D call of TRBD1. The germline gives CDR1 SGHRS, CDR2 YFSETQ. The CDR3 covers 17 residues. CDR3 sequence reads: CASSLKGGASGANVLTF.

The V call is TRBV20-1, the J call TRBJ1-1. CDR3 length: 13 amino acids. Germline loops: CDR1 DFQATT, CDR2 SNEGSKA (reference sequence). The CDR3: CSARQPEYTEAFF.

CDR3 protein: CASSGTSGRAYEQYF. This chain joins TRBV5-1 and TRBJ2-7; with no DNA, the TCRdb D assignment of TRBD2 cannot be verified. Germline assignment: CDR1 SGHRS and CDR2 YFSETQ. The CDR3 contains 15 residues. Complete variable domain (other parts from reference TRBV5-1 and TRBJ2-7): KAGVTQTPRYLIKTRGQQVTLSCSPISGHRSVSWYQQTPGQGLQFLFEYFSETQRNKGNFPGRFSGRQFSNSRSEMNVSTLELGDSALYLCASSGTSGRAYEQYFGPGTRLTVT.